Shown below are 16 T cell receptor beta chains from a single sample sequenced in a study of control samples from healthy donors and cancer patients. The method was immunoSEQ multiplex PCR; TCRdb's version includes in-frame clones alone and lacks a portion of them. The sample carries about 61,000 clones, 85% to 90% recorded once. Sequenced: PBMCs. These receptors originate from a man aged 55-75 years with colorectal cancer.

The CDR3 coding sequence is TGTGCCAGTGTTTCTGGGATGGGACAGGAGAGAAACACCATATATTTT. It yields the protein CASVSGMGQERNTIYF. This sequence joins TRBV13 and TRBJ1-3, with 8 positions matching TRBD1. V lost 9 bases and J lost 5; bases outside the gene matches: 15. Germline V gives CDR1 PRHDT, CDR2 FYEKMQ (reference sequence). This CDR3 spans 16 amino acids.

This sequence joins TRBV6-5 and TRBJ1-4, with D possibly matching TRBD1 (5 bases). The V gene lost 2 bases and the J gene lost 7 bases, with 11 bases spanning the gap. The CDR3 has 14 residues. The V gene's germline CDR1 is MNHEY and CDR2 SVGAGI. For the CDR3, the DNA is TGTGCCAGCAGTTACAACGGCAGGGCTGAAAAACTGTTTTTT. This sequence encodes CASSYNGRAEKLFF.

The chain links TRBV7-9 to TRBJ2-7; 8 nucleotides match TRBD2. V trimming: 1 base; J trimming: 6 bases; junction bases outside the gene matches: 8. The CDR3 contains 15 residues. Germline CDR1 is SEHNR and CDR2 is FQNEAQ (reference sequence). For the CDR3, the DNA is TGTGCCAGCAGCTTAGGTTTTGGACTAGCCTCCGAGCAGTACTTC. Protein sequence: CASSLGFGLASEQYF.

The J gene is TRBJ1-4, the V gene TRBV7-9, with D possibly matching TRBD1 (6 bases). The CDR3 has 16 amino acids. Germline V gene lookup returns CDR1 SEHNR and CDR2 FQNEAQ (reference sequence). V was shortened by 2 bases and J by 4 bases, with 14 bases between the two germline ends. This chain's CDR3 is CASSLNRGADNEKLFF. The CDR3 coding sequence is TGTGCCAGCAGCTTAAATCGGGGGGCAGATAATGAAAAACTGTTTTTT.

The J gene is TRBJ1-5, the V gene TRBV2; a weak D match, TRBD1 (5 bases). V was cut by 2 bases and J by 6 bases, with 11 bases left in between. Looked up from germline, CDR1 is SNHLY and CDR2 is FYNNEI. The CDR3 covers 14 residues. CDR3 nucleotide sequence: TGTGCCAGCAGTGAAACTCAGGGCGGTCAGCCCCAGCATTTT. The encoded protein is CASSETQGGQPQHF.

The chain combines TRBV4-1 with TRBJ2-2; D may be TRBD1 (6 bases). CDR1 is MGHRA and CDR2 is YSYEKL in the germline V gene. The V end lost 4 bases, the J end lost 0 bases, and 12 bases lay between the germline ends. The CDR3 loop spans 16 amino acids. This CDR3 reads CASSPIGQTNTGELFF. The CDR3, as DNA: TGCGCCAGCAGCCCTATAGGACAGACGAACACCGGGGAGCTGTTTTTT.

The CDR3, as DNA: TGTGCCAGCAGCTTGTGGGGGAACACCGGGGAGCTGTTTTTT. Residues: CASSLWGNTGELFF. V is TRBV5-6 and J is TRBJ2-2; D remains ambiguous. V lost 1 base and J lost 1, with 5 bases in between. Germline V gene data show CDR1 as SGHDT and CDR2 as YYEEEE. This CDR3 has 14 residues.

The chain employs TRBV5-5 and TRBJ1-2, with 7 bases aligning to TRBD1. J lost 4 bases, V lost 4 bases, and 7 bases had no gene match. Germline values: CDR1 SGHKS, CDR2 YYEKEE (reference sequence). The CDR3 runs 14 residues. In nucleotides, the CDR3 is TGTGCCAGCAGCAACCAGGGGGGCAGCTATGGCTACACCTTC. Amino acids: CASSNQGGSYGYTF.

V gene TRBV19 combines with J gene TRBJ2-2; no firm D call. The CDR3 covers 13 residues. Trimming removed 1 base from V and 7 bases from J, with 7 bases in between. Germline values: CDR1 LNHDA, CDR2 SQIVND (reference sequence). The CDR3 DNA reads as TGTGCCAGTAGTATAGGTGTGGGCGGGGAGCTGTTTTTT. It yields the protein CASSIGVGGELFF.

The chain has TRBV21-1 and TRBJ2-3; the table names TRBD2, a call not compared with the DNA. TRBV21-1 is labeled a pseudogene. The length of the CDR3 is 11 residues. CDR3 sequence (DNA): TGTCACCGGGAGGGTTCAGATACGCAGTATTTT. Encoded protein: CHREGSDTQYF.

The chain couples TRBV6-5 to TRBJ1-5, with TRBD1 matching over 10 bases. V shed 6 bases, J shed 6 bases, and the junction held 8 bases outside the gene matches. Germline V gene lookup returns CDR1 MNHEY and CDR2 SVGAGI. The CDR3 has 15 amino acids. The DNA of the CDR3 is TGTGCCAGCAGCGGAGACAGGGGGCAGGCTCAGCCCCAGCATTTT. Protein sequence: CASSGDRGQAQPQHF.

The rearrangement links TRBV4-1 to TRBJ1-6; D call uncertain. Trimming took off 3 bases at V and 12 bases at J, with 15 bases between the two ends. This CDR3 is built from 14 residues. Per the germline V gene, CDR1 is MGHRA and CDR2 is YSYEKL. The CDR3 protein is CASSQPGSIGPLHF. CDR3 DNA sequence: TGCGCCAGCAGCCAGCCCGGGAGTATTGGACCCCTCCACTTT.

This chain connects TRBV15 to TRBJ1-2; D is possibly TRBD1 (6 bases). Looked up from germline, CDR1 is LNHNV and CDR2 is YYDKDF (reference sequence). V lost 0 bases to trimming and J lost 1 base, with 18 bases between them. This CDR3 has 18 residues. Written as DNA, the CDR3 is TGTGCCACCAGCAGAGATCTGGGGGTTAGGGGACATAACTATGGCTACACCTTC. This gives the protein CATSRDLGVRGHNYGYTF. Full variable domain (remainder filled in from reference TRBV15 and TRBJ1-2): DAMVIQNPRYQVTQFGKPVTLSCSQTLNHNVMYWYQQKSSQAPKLLFHYYDKDFNNEADTPDNFQSRRPNTSFCFLDIRSPGLGDTAMYLCATSRDLGVRGHNYGYTFGSGTRLTVV.

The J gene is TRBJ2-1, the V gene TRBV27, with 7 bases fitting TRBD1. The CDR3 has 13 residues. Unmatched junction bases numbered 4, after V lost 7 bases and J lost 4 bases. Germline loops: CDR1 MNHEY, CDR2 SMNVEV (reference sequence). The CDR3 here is CASIGGSYNEQFF. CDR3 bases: TGTGCCAGCATAGGGGGCAGTTACAATGAGCAGTTCTTC.

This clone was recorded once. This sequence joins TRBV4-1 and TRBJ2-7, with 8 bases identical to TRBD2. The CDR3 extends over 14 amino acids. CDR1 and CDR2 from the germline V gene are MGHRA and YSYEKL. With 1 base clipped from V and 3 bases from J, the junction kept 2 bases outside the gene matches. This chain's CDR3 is CASSQGRGDYEQYF. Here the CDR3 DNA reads TGCGCCAGCAGCCAAGGGCGGGGGGACTACGAGCAGTACTTC.

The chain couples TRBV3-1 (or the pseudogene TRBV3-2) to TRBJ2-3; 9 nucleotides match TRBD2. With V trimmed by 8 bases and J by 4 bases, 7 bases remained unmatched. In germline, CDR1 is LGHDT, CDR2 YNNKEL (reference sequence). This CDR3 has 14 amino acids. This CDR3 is CASSTGLASDTQYF. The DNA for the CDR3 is TGTGCCAGCTCCACGGGACTAGCCTCAGATACGCAGTATTTT.